These T cell receptor beta chains were read from a single sample in a study of T cells in Graves' hyperthyroidism and ophthalmopathy. TCRdb fed the multiplex PCR reads into MiXCR, producing one record per CDR3 protein. This table has 400,000 or so distinct CDR3 sequences, more than 12% appearing once. Sequencing was performed on blood. All receptors derive from a woman aged 25 to 45 with Graves' ophthalmopathy. CDR3s include the opening cysteine and the closing phenylalanine or tryptophan. A D gene is named only where the DNA matches it firmly. Expanded clones are given a class, and other clones once, few, many or no size at all.

J gene	clone size	V gene	CDR3 length	D gene	CDR3 DNA	CDR3 protein
TRBJ2-7	few	TRBV25-1	12	-	TGTGCCAGCAGTGGTACAGGTTTCGAGCAGTACTTC	CASSGTGFEQYF
TRBJ2-3	many	TRBV29-1	13	TRBD1	TGCAGCGTTGTTGGAAGGGGGCGGGATACGCAGTATTTT	CSVVGRGRDTQYF
TRBJ2-7	few	TRBV11-2	15	TRBD1	TGTGCCAGCAGCCAATCAGGGGGCGTTATTAGGGAGCAGTACTTC	CASSQSGGVIREQYF
TRBJ1-2	many	TRBV5-8	16	-	TGTGCCAGCAGCTTGAGCCGCAGGACGAACCTATCTGGCTACACCTTC	CASSLSRRTNLSGYTF
TRBJ2-3	-	TRBV6-1	15	-	TGTGCCAGCAGTGATGTCGGGGCAAGCACAGATACGCAGTATTTT	CASSDVGASTDTQYF
TRBJ2-2	few	TRBV7-9	15	TRBD1	TGTGCCAGCAGCTACGGACAGGGTCGAACCGGGGAGCTGTTTTTT	CASSYGQGRTGELFF
TRBJ2-7	few	TRBV6-5	15	TRBD2	TGTGCCAGCAGTTACGATGCCCCGCGGGGGGACGAGCAGTACTTC	CASSYDAPRGDEQYF
TRBJ2-2	many	TRBV30	17	TRBD2	TGTGCCTGGAGCGCCCCACTAGCGGGGATAAACACCGGGGAGCTGTTTTTT	CAWSAPLAGINTGELFF
TRBJ1-2	many	TRBV7-8	15	-	TGTGCCAGCAGCTTAGTAGAGGGATTGGACTATGGCTACACCTTC	CASSLVEGLDYGYTF
TRBJ2-2	few	TRBV28	12	-	TGTGCCAGCCACGTACAGGGAGGGGAGCTGTTTTTT	CASHVQGGELFF
TRBJ2-3	many	TRBV2	11	-	TGTGCCAGCAGGACCACAGATACGCAGTATTTT	CASRTTDTQYF
TRBJ1-6	many	TRBV7-9	12	-	TGTGCCAGCAGCGCCGACAAGGGAACCCTCCACTTT	CASSADKGTLHF
TRBJ2-1	-	TRBV27	15	TRBD2	TGTGCCAGCAGTTTTTTAGCGGGAGGGGGAGATGAGCAGTTCTTC	CASSFLAGGGDEQFF
TRBJ1-2	many	TRBV6-1	16	TRBD1	TGTGCCAGTCGAGGGACAGGCCAACCCGATCCCTATGGCTACACCTTC	CASRGTGQPDPYGYTF
TRBJ1-1	few	TRBV6-9	15	-	TGTGCCAGCAGTTACAGCCTCGTTAGGAACACTGAAGCTTTCTTT	CASSYSLVRNTEAFF
TRBJ1-5	-	TRBV9	15	-	TGTGCCAGCAGCGTAGGAGGAGCCGTTGATCAGCCCCAGCATTTT	CASSVGGAVDQPQHF
TRBJ2-7	many	TRBV3-1	15	-	TGTGCCAGCAGCCCGCAGTTGGTACTATCCTACGAGCAGTACTTC	CASSPQLVLSYEQYF
TRBJ2-3	many	TRBV2	16	TRBD2	TGTGCCAGCAGTGTTAGGACTAGCGGGGATATAGATACGCAGTATTTT	CASSVRTSGDIDTQYF
TRBJ1-1	many	TRBV2	14	-	TGTGCCAGCATGATGGGGATTAAGAACACTGAAGCTTTCTTT	CASMMGIKNTEAFF
TRBJ2-3	many	TRBV11-2	12	-	TGTGCCAGCAGCTGGACCACAGATACGCAGTATTTT	CASSWTTDTQYF
TRBJ1-5	many	TRBV20-1	15	-	TGCAGTGCTCCTATGCACCGGGACAAAAATCAGCCCCAGCATTTT	CSAPMHRDKNQPQHF
TRBJ1-2	many	TRBV5-1	13	-	TGCGCCAGCAGATACGACAGTAACTATGGCTACACCTTC	CASRYDSNYGYTF
TRBJ2-5	many	TRBV28	15	TRBD1	TGTGCCAGCAGTCCTCGGACAGGGTCACGTGAGACCCAGTACTTC	CASSPRTGSRETQYF
TRBJ2-1	few	TRBV20-1	14	TRBD2	TGCAGTGTTCGATGGACTAGCGGGGAAAATGAGCAGTTCTTC	CSVRWTSGENEQFF
TRBJ2-5	many	TRBV5-1	12	-	TGCGCCAGCAGCAAGGATCGAGAGACCCAGTACTTC	CASSKDRETQYF
TRBJ1-1	many	TRBV20-1	12	-	TGCAGTGCGGGTCAGGGGACCACTGAAGCTTTCTTT	CSAGQGTTEAFF
TRBJ2-7	-	TRBV20-1	13	-	TGCAGTGCTAGAGGAGGCAGGGACTACGAGCAGTACTTC	CSARGGRDYEQYF
TRBJ2-7	many	TRBV28	16	-	TGTGCCAGCAGTTATCCCTCTATACAGTCATCCTACGAGCAGTACTTC	CASSYPSIQSSYEQYF
TRBJ1-4	few	TRBV6-1	17	-	TGTGCCAGCAGTGAAGTTGTCGTCGGCCCTACTAATGAAAAACTGTTTTTT	CASSEVVVGPTNEKLFF
TRBJ1-1	few	TRBV19	13	-	TGTGCCAGTAGAGAATCCAGCAACACTGAAGCTTTCTTT	CASRESSNTEAFF
TRBJ1-6	few	TRBV4-2	15	-	TGTGCCAGCAGCCAAGACGGACAGCCAGATTCACCCCTCCACTTT	CASSQDGQPDSPLHF
TRBJ2-7	-	TRBV4-1	17	TRBD1	TGCGCCAGCAGCCAAGTCAAGGGGGACAGGGGACAAAACGAGCAGTACTTC	CASSQVKGDRGQNEQYF
TRBJ2-7	many	TRBV28	17	TRBD1	TGTGCCAGCAGTTACCCCCGGGACAGGGGAGTCCCCTACGAGCAGTACTTC	CASSYPRDRGVPYEQYF
TRBJ2-3	many	TRBV7-9	17	TRBD1	TGTGCCAGCAGCTCCCCGCGGGACAGGGTTTACGCAGATACGCAGTATTTT	CASSSPRDRVYADTQYF
TRBJ1-1	few	TRBV20-1	14	-	TGCAGTGCTACGAAAACCGGACAGTCGGTTAAAGCTTTCTTT	CSATKTGQSVKAFF
TRBJ2-2	many	TRBV12-3/TRBV12-4	15	-	TGTGCCAGCAGGGCGGGCCTTGCGAACACCGGGGAGCTGTTTTTT	CASRAGLANTGELFF
TRBJ1-3	many	TRBV28	15	-	TGTGCCAGCAGTTTCGTGAGAATCTGGACAAACACCATATATTTT	CASSFVRIWTNTIYF
TRBJ2-3	many	TRBV9	16	-	TGTGCCAGCAGCGTAGCCCACCGGGGATCCACAGATACGCAGTATTTT	CASSVAHRGSTDTQYF
TRBJ2-2	many	TRBV7-8	18	-	TGTGCCAGCAGCCAGACCCGACGGTCATCGGCGAACACCGGGGAGCTGTTTTTT	CASSQTRRSSANTGELFF
TRBJ2-1	many	TRBV27	11	TRBD2	TGTGCCAGCCGTACGCGGGGGACGCAGTTCTTC	CASRTRGTQFF
TRBJ2-3	many	TRBV11-2	14	-	TGTGCCAGCAGGCCTACCCCTAGCACAGATACGCAGTATTTT	CASRPTPSTDTQYF
TRBJ1-1	many	TRBV3-1	13	-	TGTGCCAGCAGCCAAGACCTGAACACTGAAGCTTTCTTT	CASSQDLNTEAFF
TRBJ2-1	many	TRBV7-8	15	-	TGTGCCAGTACCGGATGGGGTCCCTCCTACAATGAGCAGTTCTTC	CASTGWGPSYNEQFF
TRBJ1-2	many	TRBV24-1	12	-	TGTGCCACCAGTGACCCAGGGGAGGGCTACACCTTC	CATSDPGEGYTF
TRBJ2-1	few	TRBV27	14	TRBD2	TGTGCCAGCAGCGGGACTAGCGGGGTAGGTGAGCAGTTCTTC	CASSGTSGVGEQFF
TRBJ2-3	few	TRBV9	19	TRBD2	TGTGCCAGCAGCGTAGAATCGGGCGGGGGTGTTGGCCCGACAGATACGCAGTATTTT	CASSVESGGGVGPTDTQYF
TRBJ1-5	many	TRBV28	15	TRBD1	TGTGCCAGCAGCGTTGGACAGGGGTATTATCAGCCCCAGCATTTT	CASSVGQGYYQPQHF
TRBJ2-1	many	TRBV20-1	15	-	TGCAGTGCTAGAGATGGGGGGGACAAGGTCGTTGAGCAGTTCTTC	CSARDGGDKVVEQFF
TRBJ1-1	many	TRBV2	12	-	TGTGCCACCCGGCCCTTGAACACTGAAGCTTTCTTT	CATRPLNTEAFF
TRBJ2-7	many	TRBV7-2	14	TRBD2	TGTGCCAGCAGCTTACTGACTAGCGGCTACGAGCAGTACTTC	CASSLLTSGYEQYF
TRBJ1-2	-	TRBV6-1	15	TRBD1	TGTGCCAGCAGTGAAACGGTTGCAGGGGGCAATGGCTACACCTTC	CASSETVAGGNGYTF